The 3 T cell receptor beta chains presented below share a single source sample, sequenced in a study of beta chain features in type 1 diabetes. The entirety of the isolated RNA underwent reverse transcription, so expressed TCRB transcripts were sequenced. TCRdb keeps only in-frame clones here, not all; method: immunoSEQ multiplex PCR. The table includes approximately 470,000 clones, approximately 30% detected once. The material sequenced was naive CD4+ T cells from blood. The receptors here all came from a man between 18 and 29 years old in good health.

The chain couples TRBV5-1 to TRBJ2-7; D is unresolved. The CDR3 sequence is 14 residues long. The V end was cut by 0 bases, the J end by 6 bases, with 13 bases between. CDR1 SGHRS and CDR2 YFSETQ come from the germline V gene. This CDR3 reads CASSLEAGIGEQYF. DNA for the CDR3: TGCGCCAGCAGCTTGGAGGCAGGCATCGGCGAGCAGTACTTC.

J is TRBJ2-3 and V is TRBV4-3; D not certain. This CDR3 is 12 amino acids long. The ends were cut back, 3 bases at V and 6 bases at J, with 7 bases in the middle. CDR1 is LGHNA and CDR2 is YSLEER in the germline V gene. Here the CDR3 reads CASSHLTDTQYF. CDR3 coding DNA: TGCGCCAGCAGCCACCTAACGGATACGCAGTATTTT.

This clone was recorded a few times. J is TRBJ1-1 and V is TRBV7-9; the match to TRBD1 covers 9 bases. The V gene end was trimmed by 7 bases and the J gene end by 0 bases; junction bases not matched to a gene: 9. The CDR3 is 16 amino acids. Germline V lookup: CDR1 SEHNR, CDR2 FQNEAQ (reference sequence). The CDR3 coding sequence is TGTGCCAGCATCCCGGGACAGGGTAGTCTGAACACTGAAGCTTTCTTT. It encodes CASIPGQGSLNTEAFF.